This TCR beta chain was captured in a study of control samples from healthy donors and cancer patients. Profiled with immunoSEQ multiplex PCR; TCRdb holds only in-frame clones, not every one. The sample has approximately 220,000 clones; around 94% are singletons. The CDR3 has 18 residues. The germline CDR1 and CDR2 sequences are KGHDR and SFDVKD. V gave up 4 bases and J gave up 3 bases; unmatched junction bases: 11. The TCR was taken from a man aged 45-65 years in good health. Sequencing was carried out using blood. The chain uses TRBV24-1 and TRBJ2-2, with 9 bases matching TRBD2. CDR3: CATSDPRAGGPDTGELFF. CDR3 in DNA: TGTGCCACCAGTGACCCGCGGGCGGGGGGGCCGGACACCGGGGAGCTGTTTTTT.